The source of this TCR beta chain is a study of blood T cell repertoires in COVID-19. Overall study: Sources were T cells, B-cell-depleted T cells, or PBMCs; the material itself was cDNA or gDNA.

Participant age was roughly 18 to 95 years, and participants resided in fewer than 30 US areas. The length of the CDR3 is 15 residues. The V gene end was trimmed by 1 base and the J gene end by 6 bases; junction bases not matched to a gene: 3. From germline, CDR1 is LGHNA and CDR2 YNFKEQ. Study processing details: Estimates of nucleated cell counts were drawn from the amplification of reference gene primers. Using immunoSEQ multiplex PCR, the repertoire was profiled, and TCRdb retains in-frame clones only, with some absent. V and J calls plus clone size are reproduced from that table; the DNA served to infer D and trimming. The sample shows around 480,000 clones, roughly 87% of them seen only once.

The chain uses TRBV4-2 and TRBJ2-1, with TRBD2 identical over 10 bases. This clonotype was sampled from a woman between 18 and 29 years old who had recovered from COVID-19. The sample comprised PBMCs or T cells enriched from blood (not recorded which). This CDR3 reads CASSQGASGGNEQFF. The CDR3 coding sequence is TGTGCCAGCAGCCAAGGGGCTAGCGGGGGCAATGAGCAGTTCTTC.